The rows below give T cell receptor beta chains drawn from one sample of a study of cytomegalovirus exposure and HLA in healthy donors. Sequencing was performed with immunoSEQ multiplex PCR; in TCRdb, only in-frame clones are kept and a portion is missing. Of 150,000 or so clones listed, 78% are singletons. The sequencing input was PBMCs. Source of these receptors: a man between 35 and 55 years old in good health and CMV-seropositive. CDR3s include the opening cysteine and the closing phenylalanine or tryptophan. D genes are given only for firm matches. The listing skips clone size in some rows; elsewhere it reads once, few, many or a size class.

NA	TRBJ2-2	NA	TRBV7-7	TGTGCCAGCAGCCCGACCCGGGGTACCCCCGGGGAGCTGTTTTTT	CASSPTRGTPGELFF
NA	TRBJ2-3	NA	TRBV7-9	TGTGCCAGCAGCTTGGTAAGGGGCAGCGCAGATACGCAGTATTTT	CASSLVRGSADTQYF
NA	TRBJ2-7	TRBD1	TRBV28	TGTGCCAGCACTCCGGGACAGGGTCACGAGCAGTACTTC	CASTPGQGHEQYF
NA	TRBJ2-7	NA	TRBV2	TGTGCCAGCAGAATAGTGCGGGAAACCTACGAGCAGTACTTC	CASRIVRETYEQYF
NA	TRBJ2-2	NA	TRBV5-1	TGCGCCAGCAGCCTAGCTGCCACCGGGGAGCTGTTTTTT	CASSLAATGELFF
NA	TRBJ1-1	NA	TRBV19	TGTGCCAGTAGTATACCAGGGTTGAACACTGAAGCTTTCTTT	CASSIPGLNTEAFF
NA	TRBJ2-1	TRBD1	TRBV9	TGTGCCAGCAGCGAGAGGACAGGGCCAGACGATGAGCAGTTCTTC	CASSERTGPDDEQFF
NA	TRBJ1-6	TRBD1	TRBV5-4	TGTGCCAGCAGCTTGGAGGGACAGCTTAATTCACCCCTCCACTTT	CASSLEGQLNSPLHF
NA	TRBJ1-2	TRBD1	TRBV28	TGTGCCAGCAGCCCACCAGGGGGCGGCGTTAACTATGGCTACACCTTC	CASSPPGGGVNYGYTF
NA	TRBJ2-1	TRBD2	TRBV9	TGTGCCAGCAGCGTAGGATGGACTAGCGGGAGCGGGGAGCAGTTCTTC	CASSVGWTSGSGEQFF
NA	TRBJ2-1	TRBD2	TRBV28	TGTGCCAGCAGTTTAGGCGGCGGGGGTGAGGGTGAGCAGTTCTTC	CASSLGGGGEGEQFF
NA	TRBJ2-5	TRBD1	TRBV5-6	TGTGCCAGCAGCTTGTCTAATTGGGCGATTGTAGGACAGGGGGAGACCCAGTACTTC	CASSLSNWAIVGQGETQYF
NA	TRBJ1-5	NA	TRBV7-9	TGTGCCAGCAGCCGCGACAGTCTTTATCAGCCCCAGCATTTT	CASSRDSLYQPQHF
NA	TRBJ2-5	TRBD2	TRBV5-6	TGTGCCAGCAGCTCCTCGGGCGGGAGAGCCCAAGAGACCCAGTACTTC	CASSSSGGRAQETQYF
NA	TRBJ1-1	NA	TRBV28	TGTGCCAGCAGTCGCTTTCAGGGAGGGAACACTGAAGCTTTCTTT	CASSRFQGGNTEAFF
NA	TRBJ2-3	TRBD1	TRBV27	TGTGCCAGCAGTTTGGAGGGACAGGGGGCTGGGACGGGCACAGATACGCAGTATTTT	CASSLEGQGAGTGTDTQYF
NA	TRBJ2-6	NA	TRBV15	TGTGCCACCAGCAGAGGGCCATCTGGGGCCAACGTCCTGACTTTC	CATSRGPSGANVLTF
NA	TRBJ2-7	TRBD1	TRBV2	TGTGCCACCGACCGACAGGGCTACGAGCAGTACTTC	CATDRQGYEQYF
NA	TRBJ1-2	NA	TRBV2	TGTGCCAGCAGCCTAAGCCGGGTTCGGGGCTACACCTTC	CASSLSRVRGYTF
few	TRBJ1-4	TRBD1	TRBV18	TGTGCCAGCTCGCCCGACAGGGCAAAACTGTTTTTT	CASSPDRAKLFF
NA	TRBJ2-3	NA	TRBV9	TGTGCCAGCAGCGTATTAGCGGAAGCGTATACGCAGTATTTT	CASSVLAEAYTQYF
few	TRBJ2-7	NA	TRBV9	TGTGCCAGCAGCGTAGGTGGGGACTTGATGGGTTCCGAGCAGTACTTC	CASSVGGDLMGSEQYF
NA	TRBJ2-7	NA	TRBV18	TGTGCCAGCTCACCACCGAGAGATCACGAGCAGTACTTC	CASSPPRDHEQYF
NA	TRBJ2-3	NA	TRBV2	TGTGCCAGCAGCTATAGCGTTTCCCCCTCAGATACGCAGTATTTT	CASSYSVSPSDTQYF
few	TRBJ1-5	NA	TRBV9	TGTGCCAGCAGCGTCGGACAGTTACCGAATCAGCCCCAGCATTTT	CASSVGQLPNQPQHF
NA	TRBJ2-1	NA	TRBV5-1	TGCGCCAGCAGCTTGGATGAGTTTAAGCAGTTCTTC	CASSLDEFKQFF
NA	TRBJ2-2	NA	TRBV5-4	TGTGCCACCAGAGCCGAGGCGGGCGGGGAGCTGTTTTTT	CATRAEAGGELFF
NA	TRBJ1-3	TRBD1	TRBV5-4	TGTGCCAGCAGCCCCGCAGGGACAGGTGGAAACACCATATATTTT	CASSPAGTGGNTIYF
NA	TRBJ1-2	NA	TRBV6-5	TGTGCCAGCAGTTCGTCCGGAGATTATGGCTACACCTTC	CASSSSGDYGYTF
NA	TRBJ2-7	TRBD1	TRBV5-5	TGTGCCAGCGGGACAGAACAGAAAGTCTACGAGCAGTACTTC	CASGTEQKVYEQYF
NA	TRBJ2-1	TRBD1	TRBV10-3	TGTGCCATCAGTGCTCCCCGGGACAGGGCGGTCGATGAGCAGTTCTTC	CAISAPRDRAVDEQFF
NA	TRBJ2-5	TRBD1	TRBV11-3	TGTGCCAGCAGCTTAGCCGGGACAGGGGGCGAGACCCAGTACTTC	CASSLAGTGGETQYF
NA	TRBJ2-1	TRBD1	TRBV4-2	TGTGCCAGCAGCCAAGAAGGGAGCGGACAGGGGAATGAGCAGTTCTTC	CASSQEGSGQGNEQFF
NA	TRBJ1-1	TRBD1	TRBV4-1	TGCGCCAGCAGCCAAGGACGCTGGGTAGGGACAGAGAACACTGAAGCTTTCTTT	CASSQGRWVGTENTEAFF
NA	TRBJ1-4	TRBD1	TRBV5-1	TGCGCCAGCAGCTTGAGGGACAGCCCGAGAACGGCGGCCCTTGCAACTAATGAAAAACTGTTTTTT	CASSLRDSPRTAALATNEKLFF
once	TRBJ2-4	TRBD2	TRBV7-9	TGTGCCAGCAGCCGGACTAGCGGGAATCTAAACATTCAGTACTTC	CASSRTSGNLNIQYF
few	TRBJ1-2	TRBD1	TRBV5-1	TGCGCCAGCAGCTTCGGACAGGGAGTTAACTATGGCTACACCTTC	CASSFGQGVNYGYTF
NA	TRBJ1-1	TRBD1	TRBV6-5	TGTGCCAGCAGTAAGGACAGGGGGTCAAACACTGAAGCTTTCTTT	CASSKDRGSNTEAFF
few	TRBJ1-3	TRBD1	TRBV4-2	TGTGCCAGCAGCCAAGATAGGGTGACAGGGGGAAACACCATATATTTT	CASSQDRVTGGNTIYF
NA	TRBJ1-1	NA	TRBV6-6	TGTGCCAGCAGTCAGATGAACACTGAAGCTTTCTTT	CASSQMNTEAFF
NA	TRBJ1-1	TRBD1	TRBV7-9	TGTGCCAGCAGCCCAGGGACAGCGAACACTGAAGCTTTCTTT	CASSPGTANTEAFF
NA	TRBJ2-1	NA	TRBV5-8	TGTGCCAGCAGCTATGGACCCTCAGGGGTACACAATGAGCAGTTCTTC	CASSYGPSGVHNEQFF
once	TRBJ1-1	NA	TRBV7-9	TGTGCCAGCAGCGGACGGACAGTTACTGAAGCTTTCTTT	CASSGRTVTEAFF
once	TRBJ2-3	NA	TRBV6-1	TGTGCCAGCAGTGTGGAAGCCCTTGGGCGGGGGCAAGATACGCAGTATTTT	CASSVEALGRGQDTQYF
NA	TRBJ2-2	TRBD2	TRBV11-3	TGTGCCAGCAGCTTAGATCGGTCCAGCGGGGGTAACACCGGGGAGCTGTTTTTT	CASSLDRSSGGNTGELFF
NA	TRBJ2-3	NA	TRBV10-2	TGCGCCAGCAGTCGACACACAGATACGCAGTATTTT	CASSRHTDTQYF
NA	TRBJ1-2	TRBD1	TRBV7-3	TGTGCCAGCACCGCCACGACAGGGCGGAACTATGGCTACACCTTC	CASTATTGRNYGYTF
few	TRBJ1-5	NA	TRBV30	TGTGCCTGGAGTGGCAAGCGGGGGTTCGGGAATCAGCCCCAGCATTTT	CAWSGKRGFGNQPQHF
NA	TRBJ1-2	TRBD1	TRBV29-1	TGCAGCGTTGAAAGACAGGGGGCGGGCTACACCTTC	CSVERQGAGYTF
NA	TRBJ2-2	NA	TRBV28	TGTGCCAGCAGTTCACCTGGACAGTCGGGAGAGCTGTTTTTT	CASSSPGQSGELFF
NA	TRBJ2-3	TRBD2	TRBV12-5	TGTGCTAGTGGTTTGGGGAGGGGAGGGGTCGGAGATACGCAGTATTTT	CASGLGRGGVGDTQYF
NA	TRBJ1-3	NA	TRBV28	TGTGCCAGCAGTTTCAGTTCCCACCTGAACACCATATATTTT	CASSFSSHLNTIYF
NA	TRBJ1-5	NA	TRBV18	TGTGCCAGCTCAACTGGGGACTTCTACAATCAGCCCCAGCATTTT	CASSTGDFYNQPQHF
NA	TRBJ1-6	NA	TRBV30	TGTGCCTGGACCTCACTCGAAAGCTCCTATAATTCACCCCTCCACTTT	CAWTSLESSYNSPLHF
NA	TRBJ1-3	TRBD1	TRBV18	TGTGCCAGCTCACCTCGACAGGGGGCAGGTGGAAACACCATATATTTT	CASSPRQGAGGNTIYF
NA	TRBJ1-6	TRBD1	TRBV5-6	TGTGCCAGCAGCTTGCGCCGCAGACAGGGGTCTGTTTCACCCCTCCACTTT	CASSLRRRQGSVSPLHF
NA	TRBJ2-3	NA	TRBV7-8	TGTGCCAGCAGCCCCCGGCTAGCTACTAGCACAGATACGCAGTATTTT	CASSPRLATSTDTQYF
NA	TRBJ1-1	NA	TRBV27	TGTGCCAGCAGTTTACGGGAGAACACTGAAGCTTTCTTT	CASSLRENTEAFF
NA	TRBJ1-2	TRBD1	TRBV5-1	TGCGCCAGCAGCTTTGACAGGGTTGCCAACTATGGCTACACCTTC	CASSFDRVANYGYTF